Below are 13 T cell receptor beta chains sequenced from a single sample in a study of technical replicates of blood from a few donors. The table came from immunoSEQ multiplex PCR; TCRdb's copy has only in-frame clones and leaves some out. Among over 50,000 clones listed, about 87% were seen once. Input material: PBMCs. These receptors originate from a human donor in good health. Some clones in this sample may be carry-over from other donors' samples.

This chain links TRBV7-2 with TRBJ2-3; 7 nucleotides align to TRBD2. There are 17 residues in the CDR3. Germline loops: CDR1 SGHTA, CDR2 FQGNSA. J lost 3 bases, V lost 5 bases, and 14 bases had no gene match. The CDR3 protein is CASSPGLAGFITDTQYF. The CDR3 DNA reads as TGTGCCAGCAGCCCCGGGTTAGCGGGCTTTATTACAGATACGCAGTATTTT.

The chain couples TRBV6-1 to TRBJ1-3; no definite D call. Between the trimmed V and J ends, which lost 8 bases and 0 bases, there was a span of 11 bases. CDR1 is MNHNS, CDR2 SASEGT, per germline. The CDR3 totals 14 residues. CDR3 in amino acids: CASGGQSSGNTIYF. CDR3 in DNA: TGTGCCAGCGGAGGGCAGAGCTCTGGAAACACCATATATTTT.

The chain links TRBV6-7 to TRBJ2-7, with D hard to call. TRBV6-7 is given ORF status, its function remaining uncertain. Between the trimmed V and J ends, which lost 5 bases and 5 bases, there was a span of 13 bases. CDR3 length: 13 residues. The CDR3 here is CASSRIDWDEQYF. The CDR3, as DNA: TGTGCCAGCAGTCGGATTGACTGGGACGAGCAGTACTTC.

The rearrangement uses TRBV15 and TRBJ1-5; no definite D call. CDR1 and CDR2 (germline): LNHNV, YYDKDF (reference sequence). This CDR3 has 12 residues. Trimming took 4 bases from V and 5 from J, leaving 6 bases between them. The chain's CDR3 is CATSTADQPQHF. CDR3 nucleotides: TGTGCCACCAGCACGGCGGATCAGCCCCAGCATTTT.

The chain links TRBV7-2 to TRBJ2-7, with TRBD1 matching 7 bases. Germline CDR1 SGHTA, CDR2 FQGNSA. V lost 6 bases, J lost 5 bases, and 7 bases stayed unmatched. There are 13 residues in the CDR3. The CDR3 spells CASRAQTGNEQYF. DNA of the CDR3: TGTGCCAGCAGAGCTCAGACAGGGAACGAGCAGTACTTC.

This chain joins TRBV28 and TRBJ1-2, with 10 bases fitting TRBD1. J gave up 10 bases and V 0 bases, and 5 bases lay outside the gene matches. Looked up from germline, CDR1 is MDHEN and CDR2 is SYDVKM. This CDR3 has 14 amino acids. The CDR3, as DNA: TGTGCCAGCAGTTTATGGACAGGGGGCGATGCCTACACCTTC. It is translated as CASSLWTGGDAYTF.

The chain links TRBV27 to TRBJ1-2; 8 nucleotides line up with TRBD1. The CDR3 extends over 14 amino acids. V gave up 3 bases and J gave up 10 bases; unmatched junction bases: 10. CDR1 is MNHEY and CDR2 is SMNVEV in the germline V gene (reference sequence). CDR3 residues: CASSLRTGNFAYTF. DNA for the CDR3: TGTGCCAGCAGTTTGAGGACAGGGAACTTTGCCTACACCTTC.

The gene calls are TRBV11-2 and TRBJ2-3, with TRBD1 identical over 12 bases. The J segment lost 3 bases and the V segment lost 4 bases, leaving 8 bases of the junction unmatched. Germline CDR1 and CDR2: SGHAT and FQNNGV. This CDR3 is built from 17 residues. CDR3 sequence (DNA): TGTGCCAGCAGCTCAGGCGGGACAGGGGGCAGGACAGATACGCAGTATTTT. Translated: CASSSGGTGGRTDTQYF.

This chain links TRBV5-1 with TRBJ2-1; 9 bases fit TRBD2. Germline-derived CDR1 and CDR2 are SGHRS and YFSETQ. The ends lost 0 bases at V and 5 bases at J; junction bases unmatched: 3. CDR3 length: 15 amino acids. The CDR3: CASSLGLAENNEQFF. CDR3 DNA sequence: TGCGCCAGCAGCTTGGGACTAGCGGAGAACAATGAGCAGTTCTTC. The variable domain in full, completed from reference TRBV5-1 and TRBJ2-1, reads KAGVTQTPRYLIKTRGQQVTLSCSPISGHRSVSWYQQTPGQGLQFLFEYFSETQRNKGNFPGRFSGRQFSNSRSEMNVSTLELGDSALYLCASSLGLAENNEQFFGPGTRLTVL.

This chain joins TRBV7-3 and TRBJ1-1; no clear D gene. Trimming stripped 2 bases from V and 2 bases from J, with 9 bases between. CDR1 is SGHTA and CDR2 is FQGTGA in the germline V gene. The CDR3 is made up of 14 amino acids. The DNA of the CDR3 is TGTGCCAGCAGCTTACTTCACGGTAACACTGAAGCTTTCTTT. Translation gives CASSLLHGNTEAFF.

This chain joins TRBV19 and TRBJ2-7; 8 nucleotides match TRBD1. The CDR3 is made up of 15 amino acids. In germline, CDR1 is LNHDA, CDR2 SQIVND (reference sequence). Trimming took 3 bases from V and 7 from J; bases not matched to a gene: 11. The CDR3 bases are TGTGCCAGTAGTATCGCGACAGGGGAACCGAGGGAGCAGTACTTC. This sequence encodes CASSIATGEPREQYF.

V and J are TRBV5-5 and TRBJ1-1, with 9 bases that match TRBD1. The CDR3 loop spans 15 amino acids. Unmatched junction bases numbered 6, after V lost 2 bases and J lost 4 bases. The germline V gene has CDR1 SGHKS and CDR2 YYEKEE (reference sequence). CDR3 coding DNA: TGTGCCAGCAGCTTCACAGGGGGCGCAGGCACTGAAGCTTTCTTT. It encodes CASSFTGGAGTEAFF.

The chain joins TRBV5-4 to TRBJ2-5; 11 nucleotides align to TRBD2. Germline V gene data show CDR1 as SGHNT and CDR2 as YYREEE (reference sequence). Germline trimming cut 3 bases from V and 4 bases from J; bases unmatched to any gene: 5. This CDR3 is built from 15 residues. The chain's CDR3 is CASSSSSGGLETQYF. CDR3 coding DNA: TGTGCCAGCAGCTCCTCTAGCGGGGGGCTAGAGACCCAGTACTTC.